These 23 T cell receptor beta chains were all obtained from the same sample, sequenced in a study of T cells after yellow fever vaccination. TCRdb called the 5' RACE reads again in MiXCR, with one record for every CDR3 protein. The table has 300,000 to 350,000 distinct CDR3 sequences, 3% to 4.5% seen once. The source material was PBMCs, sampled 5 days after the yellow fever booster vaccination. Receptor source: a man in his late teens or twenties who received the YFV17D yellow fever vaccine.

The genes are TRBV5-4 and TRBJ1-1, with no clear D. CDR1 and CDR2 from the germline V gene are SGHNT and YYREEE (reference sequence). Trimming removed 6 bases from V and 8 bases from J, with 11 bases in between. The CDR3 sequence is 11 residues long. CDR3 sequence reads: CASTLGSEAFF. DNA for the CDR3: TGTGCCAGCACCCTAGGCAGCGAAGCTTTCTTT. Supplemented by reference TRBV5-4 and TRBJ1-1, the full variable domain reads ETGVTQSPTHLIKTRGQQVTLRCSSQSGHNTVSWYQQALGQGPQFIFQYYREEENGRGNFPPRFSGLQFPNYSSELNVNALELDDSALYLCASTLGSEAFFGQGTRLTVV.

V gene TRBV4-1 combines with J gene TRBJ1-4; 7 nucleotides align to TRBD1. The CDR3 has 17 residues. From germline, CDR1 is MGHRA and CDR2 YSYEKL. Trimming took 1 base from V and 4 from J; bases not matched to a gene: 9. CDR3 protein: CASSQAPQGVGNEKLFF. The CDR3 DNA sequence: TGCGCCAGCAGCCAAGCCCCGCAGGGGGTGGGTAATGAAAAACTGTTTTTT.

The chain carries TRBV12-3 or TRBV12-4 and TRBJ2-3, with 13 nucleotides matching TRBD2. CDR3 length: 17 amino acids. V dropped 6 bases and J dropped 0; count of bases not matched to a gene: 6. CDR3 DNA: TGTGCCAGCAGCAAAGGACTAGCGGGGGCCAGCACAGATACGCAGTATTTT. This encodes CASSKGLAGASTDTQYF.

This clonotype was seen ten or more times. The chain combines TRBV7-8 with TRBJ2-1; D might be TRBD1 or TRBD2, each matching 6 bases. In germline, CDR1 is SGHVS, CDR2 FQNEAQ. Trimming removed 6 bases from V and 10 bases from J, with 19 bases in between. There are 14 residues in the CDR3. CDR3 in DNA: TGTGCCAGCAGTTGGGGGTACGGGGGCGGGGAGCAGTTCTTC. Its translation is CASSWGYGGGEQFF.

In its sample, this clonotype was seen a few times. The rearrangement links TRBV6-2 or TRBV6-3 to TRBJ2-5; D is possibly TRBD1 (6 bases). The germline V gene encodes CDR1 MNHEY and CDR2 SVGEGT. The CDR3 contains 15 residues. With 3 bases removed from V and 3 bases from J, the gap between germline ends came to 14 bases. The CDR3 sequence: CASSYLRGNEETQYF. The CDR3, as DNA: TGTGCCAGCAGTTATCTGAGGGGGAACGAAGAGACCCAGTACTTC.

At least ten counts were recorded for this clonotype. The chain employs TRBV20-1 and TRBJ2-5, with 8 bases identical to TRBD2. Germline CDR1 reads DFQATT; CDR2 reads SNEGSKA (reference sequence). Trimming at V came to 3 bases and at J to 0 bases, leaving 6 bases not matched to a gene. This CDR3 spans 15 amino acids. The CDR3 coding sequence is TGCAGTGCTAGTTTCAGCGGGGGTGACCAAGAGACCCAGTACTTC. It codes for CSASFSGGDQETQYF.

This rearrangement joins TRBV5-4 to TRBJ2-3; D remains ambiguous. CDR1 and CDR2 from the germline V gene are SGHNT and YYREEE (reference sequence). The CDR3 length is 14 residues. Trimming cost V 1 base and J 6 bases, with 12 bases left between them. The CDR3 nucleotides read TGTGCCAGCAGCTTGACGTCTTCCTTGGATACGCAGTATTTT. Translating it yields CASSLTSSLDTQYF. Using reference TRBV5-4 and TRBJ2-3 for the parts outside the CDR3, the full variable domain is ETGVTQSPTHLIKTRGQQVTLRCSSQSGHNTVSWYQQALGQGPQFIFQYYREEENGRGNFPPRFSGLQFPNYSSELNVNALELDDSALYLCASSLTSSLDTQYFGPGTRLTVL.

This clonotype was counted a few times. The genes are TRBV12-5 and TRBJ2-5; 9 bases agree with TRBD2. Per germline, CDR1 LGHNT and CDR2 FRNRAP. The CDR3 covers 15 residues. Trimming cost V 6 bases and J 5 bases; bases outside gene matches: 10. The CDR3 loop reads CASGTPAGGSETQYF. The CDR3 DNA sequence: TGTGCTAGTGGAACCCCAGCGGGGGGCTCGGAGACCCAGTACTTC.

J is TRBJ2-3 and V is TRBV5-1, with a weak D call TRBD2 (6 bases). V lost 2 bases to trimming and J lost 4 bases, with 11 bases between them. The CDR3 spans 14 residues. Germline loops: CDR1 SGHRS, CDR2 YFSETQ. CDR3 nucleotides: TGCGCCAGCAGCTTCTCCCCTAGCGCAGATACGCAGTATTTT. This codes for CASSFSPSADTQYF.

There are a few counts of this clonotype. The CDR3 loop is CASSQTGSNLYEQYV. The CDR3 DNA reads as TGTGCCAGCAGCCAAACCGGGTCCAACCTCTACGAGCAGTACGTC. The V call is TRBV3-1, the J call TRBJ2-7; no reliable D call. V was shortened by 2 bases and J by 3 bases, with 14 bases between the two germline ends. CDR1 is LGHDT and CDR2 is YNNKEL in the germline V gene (reference sequence). The CDR3 extends over 15 amino acids.

The chain has TRBV5-1 and TRBJ2-7, with TRBD1 matching over 10 bases. This CDR3 has 14 residues. Germline V gene lookup returns CDR1 SGHRS and CDR2 YFSETQ. Losses at the gene ends were 5 bases for V and 3 bases for J; bases not matched to a gene: 5. In nucleotides, the CDR3 is TGCGCCAGCAGTTACGGGACAGGGGTCTACGAGCAGTACGTC. This sequence encodes CASSYGTGVYEQYV.

This clonotype has ten or more counts. In DNA form, the CDR3 reads TGTGCCAGCAGTCGGACTAGCGGGGGTAAGACCCAGTACTTC. The encoded protein is CASSRTSGGKTQYF. The chain uses TRBV6-5 and TRBJ2-5, with TRBD2 matching over 13 bases. V was clipped by 5 bases and J by 6 bases; unmatched bases: 3. This CDR3 comprises 14 residues. Germline V lookup: CDR1 MNHEY, CDR2 SVGAGI.

The CDR3 here is CASSRDRAYGYTF. Written as DNA, the CDR3 is TGTGCCAGCAGCCGGGACAGGGCCTATGGCTACACCTTC. The genes are TRBV5-6 and TRBJ1-2; TRBD1 matches 9 bases. The CDR3 has 13 amino acids. Trimming at V came to 4 bases and at J to 4 bases, leaving 2 bases not matched to a gene. CDR1 is SGHDT and CDR2 is YYEEEE in the germline V gene.

This clonotype occurred many times. The rearrangement uses TRBV4-3 and TRBJ2-7; a weak D match, TRBD2 (5 bases). CDR3 length equals 15 residues. V was cut by 0 bases and J by 3 bases, with 12 bases left in between. CDR1 and CDR2 (germline): LGHNA, YSLEER. CDR3 protein: CASSQDQLGGYEQYF. The CDR3 DNA follows: TGCGCCAGCAGCCAAGATCAACTAGGTGGCTACGAGCAGTACTTC.

A few counts support this clonotype. The chain carries TRBV6-1 and TRBJ2-3, with 8 bases identical to TRBD1. CDR1 is MNHNS, CDR2 SASEGT, per germline. The CDR3 is 15 amino acids. V shed 6 bases and J 0 bases; nucleotides not matched to a gene: 5. The CDR3 loop reads CASRIWTGSTDTQYF. DNA for the CDR3: TGTGCCAGCAGGATATGGACAGGGAGCACAGATACGCAGTATTTT.

This clonotype was counted only a few times. The chain uses TRBV5-1 and TRBJ1-2; 10 nucleotides align to TRBD1. Germline V gives CDR1 SGHRS, CDR2 YFSETQ. This CDR3 region has 15 residues. V lost 0 bases and J lost 3; bases outside the gene matches: 2. The CDR3, as DNA: TGCGCCAGCAGCTTGGAGGGACAGGGGTACTATGGCTACACCTTC. It encodes CASSLEGQGYYGYTF.

CDR3 residues: CASSRDRIAGELFF. In DNA form, the CDR3 reads TGTGCCAGCAGCAGGGACAGGATCGCCGGGGAGCTGTTTTTT. The chain recombines TRBV6-4 with TRBJ2-2; the match to TRBD1 covers 8 bases. J was trimmed by 6 bases and V by 6 bases; bases with no gene match: 6. This CDR3 contains 14 residues. Germline V CDR1 and CDR2: MRHNA, SNTAGT.

J is TRBJ1-6 and V is TRBV20-1; D call uncertain. V was pared by 7 bases and J by 7 bases, with 17 bases between. The CDR3 consists of 14 residues. Germline V gives CDR1 DFQATT, CDR2 SNEGSKA (reference sequence). The DNA of the CDR3 is TGCAGTGTTTCCAAGCAAGAAACCAATTCACCCCTCCACTTT. Translated, it gives CSVSKQETNSPLHF.

This chain joins TRBV28 and TRBJ1-5; 7 bases align to TRBD1. Germline assignment: CDR1 MDHEN and CDR2 SYDVKM. The CDR3 length is 13 residues. V lost 8 bases, J lost 7 bases, and 8 bases stayed unmatched. The CDR3 region is CASGLGQEQPQHF. Written as DNA, the CDR3 is TGTGCCAGCGGACTCGGACAGGAGCAGCCCCAGCATTTT.

This clonotype was seen ten or more times. The chain uses TRBV15 and TRBJ2-3; D remains ambiguous. Germline V gene data show CDR1 as LNHNV and CDR2 as YYDKDF (reference sequence). The V end was cut by 5 bases, the J end by 2 bases, with 8 bases between. The CDR3 runs 13 residues. The CDR3 bases are TGTGCCACCAGCGGTGCCCCCACAGATACGCAGTATTTT. Translation gives CATSGAPTDTQYF.

This clonotype occurred many times. Here the CDR3 DNA reads TGTGCCAGCTCACCAATGAATCCGGCGGGGGGGCCTTACGAGCAGTACTTC. Protein: CASSPMNPAGGPYEQYF. J is TRBJ2-7 and V is TRBV18; 9 nucleotides align to TRBD2. The V gene end was trimmed by 2 bases and the J gene end by 4 bases; junction bases not matched to a gene: 12. The CDR3 covers 17 residues. The germline gives CDR1 KGHSH, CDR2 LQKENI.

This clonotype was recorded a few times. The chain has TRBV7-2 and TRBJ2-7; D unresolved. V was cut by 2 bases and J by 2 bases, with 13 bases left in between. Germline CDR1 is SGHTA and CDR2 is FQGNSA. CDR3 length: 15 residues. The CDR3 region has the DNA TGTGCCAGCAGCTTAACGGCAGGTGTAGCCTACGAGCAGTACTTC. This encodes CASSLTAGVAYEQYF. The full variable domain, completed using reference TRBV7-2 and TRBJ2-7, is GAGVSQSPSNKVTEKGKDVELRCDPISGHTALYWYRQSLGQGLEFLIYFQGNSAPDKSGLPSDRFSAERTGGSVSTLTIQRTQQEDSAVYLCASSLTAGVAYEQYFGPGTRLTVT.

This clonotype has more than one count but fewer than ten. The chain uses TRBV11-2 and TRBJ1-6; D gene unclear. This CDR3 region has 15 residues. CDR1 SGHAT and CDR2 FQNNGV come from the germline V gene. Trimming removed 5 bases at V and 14 bases at J, with 22 bases between. CDR3 in DNA: TGTGCCAGCAGCCCAAGGCCGGACCTCGATAGGGCCCTCCACTTT. This translates into CASSPRPDLDRALHF. The entire variable domain, with the rest obtained from reference TRBV11-2 and TRBJ1-6, is as follows: EAGVAQSPRYKIIEKRQSVAFWCNPISGHATLYWYQQILGQGPKLLIQFQNNGVVDDSQLPKDRFSAERLKGVDSTLKIQPAKLEDSAVYLCASSPRPDLDRALHFGNGTRLTVT.